The rows below give T cell receptor beta chains drawn from one sample of a study of blood T cell repertoires in COVID-19. Profiled with immunoSEQ multiplex PCR; TCRdb holds only in-frame clones, not every one. Of 90,000 to 120,000 clones detected, 75% to 95% appear once; the ten largest clones hold under 1.5%. Material for sequencing was peripheral blood. The receptors were sampled from a woman aged 25 to 39 with acute or convalescent COVID-19. The CDR3 runs from the conserved cysteine through the conserved F or W. D genes are given only for firm matches. Expanded clones get a size class; other rows say once, few or many, or leave the size out.

j_call d_call v_call clone_size cdr3_aa cdr3_nt
TRBJ2-5 - TRBV5-1 once CASSPWELPPQETQYF TGCGCCAGCAGCCCCTGGGAGTTACCCCCCCAAGAGACCCAGTACTTC
TRBJ2-7 - TRBV30 - CAWSQGYEQYF TGTGCCTGGAGTCAGGGTTACGAGCAGTACTTC
TRBJ2-7 TRBD2 TRBV10-2 - CASSKLAGGGYEQYF TGCGCCAGCAGTAAACTAGCGGGAGGTGGCTACGAGCAGTACTTC
TRBJ1-2 - TRBV7-3 - CASSLDGKGYGYTF TGTGCCAGCAGCTTAGATGGGAAGGGGTATGGCTACACCTTC
TRBJ2-2 TRBD2 TRBV7-9 - CASSSTSGNTGELFF TGTGCCAGCAGCTCGACTAGCGGGAACACCGGGGAGCTGTTTTTT
TRBJ1-1 TRBD1 TRBV19 - CASSRDRGNTEAFF TGTGCCAGTAGTCGGGACAGGGGGAACACTGAAGCTTTCTTT
TRBJ2-3 TRBD2 TRBV27 - CASSLITSGGADTQYF TGTGCCAGCAGTTTAATTACTAGCGGGGGGGCAGATACGCAGTATTTT
TRBJ2-1 - TRBV28 once CASSSRDKTYNEQFF TGTGCCAGCAGTTCCCGGGACAAGACCTACAATGAGCAGTTCTTC
TRBJ1-3 TRBD1 TRBV5-6 - CASRVITGENTIYF TGTGCCAGCAGGGTTATAACAGGGGAAAACACCATATATTTT
TRBJ2-5 - TRBV11-2 - CASSLDHGQQETQYF TGTGCCAGCAGCTTAGATCACGGACAACAAGAGACCCAGTACTTC
TRBJ1-6 - TRBV30 - CAWRIQGSSYNSPLHF TGTGCCTGGAGAATTCAGGGGAGCTCCTATAATTCACCCCTCCACTTT
TRBJ2-5 TRBD1 TRBV19 - CASRPGQSLETQYF TGTGCCAGTAGACCGGGACAGTCATTGGAGACCCAGTACTTC
TRBJ1-2 TRBD1 TRBV7-8 - CASSSRQGNYGYTF TGTGCCAGCAGCTCCCGACAGGGCAACTATGGCTACACCTTC
TRBJ2-3 TRBD2 TRBV5-4 - CASSLYSGSSADTQYF TGTGCCAGCAGCTTGTATAGCGGGAGCTCAGCAGATACGCAGTATTTT
TRBJ1-6 - TRBV12-2 - CASRGTDSWYNSPLHF TGTGCAAGTCGCGGGACAGACAGTTGGTATAATTCACCCCTCCACTTT
TRBJ1-4 TRBD1 TRBV6-5 once CASSSGTVGEKLFF TGTGCCAGCAGTTCGGGGACAGTTGGTGAAAAACTGTTTTTT
TRBJ1-1 - TRBV12-5 once CASGLANLREAFF TGTGCTAGTGGTTTGGCCAACCTACGTGAAGCTTTCTTT
TRBJ2-5 TRBD2 TRBV7-9 once CASGPSGAGDFQETQYF TGTGCCAGCGGACCCTCTGGGGCGGGGGATTTCCAAGAGACCCAGTACTTC
TRBJ1-1 - TRBV30 - CAWTLTLMNTEAFF TGTGCCTGGACCCTTACCCTAATGAACACTGAAGCTTTCTTT
TRBJ1-2 TRBD1 TRBV18 few CASSPSPGQAGGYTF TGTGCCAGCTCACCATCCCCGGGACAGGCTGGCGGCTACACCTTC
TRBJ1-3 - TRBV25-1 - CASRAGIVSSGNTIYF TGTGCCAGCAGGGCAGGCATCGTATCTTCTGGAAACACCATATATTTT
TRBJ2-1 TRBD1 TRBV2 - CASSADRVGGNEQFF TGTGCCAGCAGTGCGGACAGGGTGGGGGGCAATGAGCAGTTCTTC
TRBJ2-3 - TRBV5-1 - CASSLGPAADTQYF TGCGCCAGCAGCCTTGGCCCCGCCGCAGATACGCAGTATTTT
TRBJ2-1 TRBD2 TRBV9 - CASSVGLAGAGSYNEQFF TGTGCCAGCAGCGTGGGACTAGCGGGGGCTGGGTCCTACAATGAGCAGTTCTTC
TRBJ1-6 TRBD1 TRBV2 - CARGQGGNSPLHF TGTGCCAGAGGACAGGGTGGAAATTCACCCCTCCACTTT
TRBJ1-5 TRBD1 TRBV19 - CASSKNSGQAQHF TGTGCCAGTAGTAAAAACTCGGGACAGGCCCAGCATTTT
TRBJ2-1 - TRBV18 few CASSPEGAGLHNEQFF TGTGCCAGCTCACCGGAGGGCGCGGGACTCCACAATGAGCAGTTCTTC
TRBJ2-7 TRBD2 TRBV6-5 - CASSYSTSGSSYEQYF TGTGCCAGCAGTTACTCGACTAGCGGGAGCTCCTACGAGCAGTACTTC
TRBJ2-2 - TRBV7-3 - CASSLTDYGSTGELFF TGTGCCAGCAGCTTAACGGACTATGGTAGCACCGGGGAGCTGTTTTTT
TRBJ1-1 - TRBV5-1 - CASTERAGDSEAFF TGCGCCAGCACTGAGAGGGCAGGGGATTCTGAAGCTTTCTTT
TRBJ1-3 - TRBV5-1 few CASSLDSGRNTIYF TGCGCCAGCAGCTTGGACAGTGGGCGAAACACCATATATTTT
TRBJ2-7 TRBD2 TRBV28 - CASSPGSGSYYEQYF TGTGCCAGCTCCCCAGGTAGCGGGAGTTACTACGAGCAGTACTTC